The 2 T cell receptor beta chains listed next were all sequenced from one sample in a study of vaccination effects on CD4 cells after COVID-19. These receptors have no known antigen. Sequencing followed a ViraFEST assay step that expanded antigen-specific CD4+ T cells with viral peptide pools. The culture ran for 10 days, and then CD4+ T cells were isolated. Convalescent patients had PCR-confirmed SARS-CoV-2 infection between March and December 2020. Vaccination of participants consisted of two doses of either the BNT162b2 or mRNA-1273 vaccine. The protocol was immunoSEQ multiplex PCR, while the TCRdb copy is restricted to in-frame clones and leaves out a portion. The sample carries about 14,000 clones, around three quarters recorded once. This sample comprised CD4+ T cells from PBMCs cultured with SARS-CoV-2 spike peptides, obtained after COVID-19 vaccination. These receptors were obtained from a human donor who had a prior SARS-CoV-2 infection.

V is TRBV7-2 and J is TRBJ1-4; D is unresolved. Germline CDR1 reads SGHTA; CDR2 reads FQGNSA. This CDR3 contains 14 residues. V was trimmed by 3 bases and J by 0 bases, leaving 5 bases between them. CDR3 sequence (DNA): TGTGCCAGCAGCTTCGGGGCAACTAATGAAAAACTGTTTTTT. Translated: CASSFGATNEKLFF.

The chain has TRBV24-1 and TRBJ1-5, with no clear D. V shed 5 bases and J shed 8 bases, with 12 bases lying between them. From germline, CDR1 is KGHDR and CDR2 SFDVKD. The CDR3 has 13 amino acids. The CDR3 DNA sequence: TGTGCCACCAGTGCGGGAGAAAGGAAGCCCCAGCATTTT. Translating gives CATSAGERKPQHF.